What follows describes a single TCR beta chain. Its cognate antigen is unknown. The library had UMIs added by 3' ligation of an oligonucleotide to TCR cDNA. Whole blood, 2.5 ml, came from adult healthy volunteers. Cells were not sorted; total RNA input targeted about 1 to 1000 ng. This CDR3 region has 17 residues. The V and J ends lost 6 bases and 7 bases, in that order; junction bases with no gene match: 18. Germline V gene lookup returns CDR1 KGHSH and CDR2 LQKENI. Ligated cDNA underwent four rounds of PCR with nested alpha and beta constant region primers and SP2. Reverse transcription of blood and skin TCR RNA was primed at alpha and beta constant regions. TCRdb re-called the 5' RACE reads with MiXCR, one entry per CDR3 protein. Of approximately 49,000 distinct CDR3 sequences in the sample, over 3.5% were seen once. These data come from a study of naive and memory T cell subsets. Findings of the study overall: Potentially, T cell activation and differentiation skew this RNA-based measurement.

The chain has TRBV18 and TRBJ2-7, with 10 bases matching TRBD2. The TCR was taken from a female donor in good health. CDR3 bases: TGTGCCAGCTCCCGACTAATGGAGGAAGCGGGAGGGCGAGAGCAGTACTTC. The encoded protein is CASSRLMEEAGGREQYF.